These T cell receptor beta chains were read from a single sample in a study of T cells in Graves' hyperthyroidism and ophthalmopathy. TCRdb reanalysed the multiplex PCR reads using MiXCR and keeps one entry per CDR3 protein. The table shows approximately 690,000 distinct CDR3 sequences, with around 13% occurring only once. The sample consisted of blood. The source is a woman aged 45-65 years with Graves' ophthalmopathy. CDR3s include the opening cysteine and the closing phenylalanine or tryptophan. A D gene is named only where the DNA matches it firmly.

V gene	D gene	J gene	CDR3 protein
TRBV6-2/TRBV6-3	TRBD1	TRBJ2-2	CASSYQTGANTGELFF
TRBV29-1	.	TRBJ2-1	CSVGILAKVDEQFF
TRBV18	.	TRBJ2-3	CASSPRGHTYTDTQYF
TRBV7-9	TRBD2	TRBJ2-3	CASSLGSTSGADTQYF
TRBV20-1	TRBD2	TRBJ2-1	CSASLSSGRSQSNNEQFF
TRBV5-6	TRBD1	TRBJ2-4	CASSLKGAGNIQYF
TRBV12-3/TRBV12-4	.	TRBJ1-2	CASSLRPRRGYTF
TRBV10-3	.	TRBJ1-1	CAISRTENTEAFF
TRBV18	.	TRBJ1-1	CASSPRQGSDTEAFF
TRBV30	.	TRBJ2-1	CAHREYNEQFF
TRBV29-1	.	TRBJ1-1	CSVEDNGSLGSEAFF
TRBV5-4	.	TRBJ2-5	CASSLNQGQETQYF
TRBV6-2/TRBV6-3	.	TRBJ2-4	CASSQSLGIQYF
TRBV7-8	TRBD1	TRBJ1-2	CASSPKSRGWDGYTF
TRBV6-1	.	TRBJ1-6	CASKLDVLRRNSPLHF
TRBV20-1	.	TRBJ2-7	CSARYHRQEYF
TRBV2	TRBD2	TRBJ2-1	CASSGQGTSGTNEQFF
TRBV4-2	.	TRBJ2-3	CASSQDWADTQYF
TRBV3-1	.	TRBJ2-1	CASSQAYGGDHNEQFF
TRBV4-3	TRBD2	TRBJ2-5	CASSRVLSGRHQETQYF
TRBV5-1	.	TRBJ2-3	CASSLPQGGGTDTQYF
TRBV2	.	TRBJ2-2	CASSGSARSGELFF
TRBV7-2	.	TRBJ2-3	CASSSPGADTQYF
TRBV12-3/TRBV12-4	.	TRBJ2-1	CASSFPFRGSSYNEQFF
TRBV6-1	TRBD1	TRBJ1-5	CASSRTGTHQPQHF
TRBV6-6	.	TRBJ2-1	CASSYSGSSVEQFF
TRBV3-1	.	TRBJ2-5	CASSQAAREQETQYF
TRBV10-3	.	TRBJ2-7	CAISEGSPYEQYF
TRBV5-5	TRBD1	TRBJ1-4	CASSNGQGNEKLFF
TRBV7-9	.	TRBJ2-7	CASSSPGADYEQYF
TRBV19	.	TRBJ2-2	CASSFLGLANTGELFF
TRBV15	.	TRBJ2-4	CATSRDTLAKNIQYF
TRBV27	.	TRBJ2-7	CASSLRHGEQYF
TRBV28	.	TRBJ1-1	CATNGAAEAFF
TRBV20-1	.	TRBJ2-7	CSARKGAYEQYF
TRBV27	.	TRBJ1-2	CASSPRTAAPYGYTF
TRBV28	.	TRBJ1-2	CASSANLRVNYGYTF
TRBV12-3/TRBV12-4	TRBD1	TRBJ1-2	CASVTGDGYTF
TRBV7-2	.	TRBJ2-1	CASTMTGSLGEQFF
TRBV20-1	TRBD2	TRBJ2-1	CSARVLAGYNEQFF
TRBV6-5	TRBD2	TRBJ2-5	CASSYSATSGRRETQYF
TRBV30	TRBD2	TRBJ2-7	CAWSTPGPPLGGYEQYF
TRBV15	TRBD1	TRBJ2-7	CATSRGQLRGEQYF
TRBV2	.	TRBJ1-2	CASSEAPRSYGYTF
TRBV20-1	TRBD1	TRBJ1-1	CSSLGQGNTEAFF
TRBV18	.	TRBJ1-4	CASSPFGGGEEKLFF
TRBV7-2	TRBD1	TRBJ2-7	CASSPLGTGVYEQYF
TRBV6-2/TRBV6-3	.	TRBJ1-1	CASSTTLSWAFF
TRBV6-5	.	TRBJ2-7	CASSSQISGLGVYEQYF
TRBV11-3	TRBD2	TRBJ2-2	CASSLPGLAGGPATGELFF
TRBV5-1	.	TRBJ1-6	CASSPDRIYSPLHF
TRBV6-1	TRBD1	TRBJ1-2	CASSEPNLKDRGSYGYTF
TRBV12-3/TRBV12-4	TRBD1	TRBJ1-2	CASRISGTGSGYTF
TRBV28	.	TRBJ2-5	CASSLVDGRSHF
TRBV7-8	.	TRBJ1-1	CASSFWGSNTEAFF
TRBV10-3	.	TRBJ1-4	CAISESGGTNEKLFF
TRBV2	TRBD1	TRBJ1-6	CASSKPGQPSPGGSPLHF
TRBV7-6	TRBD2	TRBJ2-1	CASSLSPLAAYNEQFF
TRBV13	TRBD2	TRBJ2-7	CASSLGSRLAGGPVYEQYF
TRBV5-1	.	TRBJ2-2	CASSWGPDDGYTGELFF